This T cell receptor (beta chain) was documented in a study of memory CD8 T cells in hepatitis C reinfection (dated by TCRdb to about 2017). Concerning the study at large: Of the five donors, three spontaneously resolved two consecutive HCV infections, and two cleared a primary infection but developed chronic infection after reinfection. HCV reinfection was defined by a positive HCV RNA test following two negative tests taken at least 60 days apart. Samples from before reinfection were taken anywhere from 55 to 20 weeks prior to reinfection being detected. In 4 or 5 donors, the study followed the TCR beta repertoire of virus-specific CD8 T cells over time through an HCV reinfection episode. Between 2009 and 2012, a few reinfection cases that had stored pre-reinfection samples were identified. In the reinfection study, participants with a resolved prior HCV infection were followed up every 3 months. General conclusions and limits of the study: Because only a few donors were included, definitive conclusions about public clonotypes linked to secondary clearance could not be reached by the study.

The time point label for this specimen denotes: pre-reinfection, 55 to 20 weeks before reinfection detection. Sorted cells were sequenced directly ex vivo, with no in vitro expansion before TCR sequencing. The donors, who were people who inject drugs, were enrolled in the Montreal Acute Hepatitis C Cohort Study (HEPCO) in Canada. Total naive CD8 T cells, sorted as viable CD3+ CD8+ CD45RO-, came from a couple of donors at all three reinfection time points as controls. Before sorting, cryopreserved peripheral blood mononuclear cells were thawed and used as the source for purifying CD8 T cells. The MACS CD8+ T cell Isolation Kit was used to enrich CD8 T cells by negative selection. Cells were sorted on a BD FACSAria II sorter using FACSDiva software, and FlowJo was used for data analysis. CDR1 MNHNS and CDR2 SASEGT were looked up in the germline V gene. There are 13 amino acids in the CDR3, from cysteine to phenylalanine inclusive. Only the CDR3 DNA stays, 39 bases, in frame from base 1.

Library preparation used the immunoSEQ multiplex PCR assay. Genomic DNA was extracted from the sorted cells, and Adaptive Biotechnologies' automated high-throughput method was used to sequence the TCR beta V, D and J regions. A two-step, bias-controlled multiplex PCR was used to amplify the CDR3 regions. An Illumina instrument was used to sequence the amplified TCR beta libraries. Regarding the original processing steps: The demultiplexed reads were processed to cut down on amplification and sequencing bias, and the IMGT database was used to assign CDR3 sequences to gene families. Repertoire data were analyzed with ImmunoSEQ software version 2.0. Clonotype lists were filtered to remove out-of-frame sequences and sequences containing stop codons in the CDR3. Clonotypes with a frequency below 0.01% were excluded because such low-frequency clonotypes corresponded to less than one cell. Richness was computed as observed richness divided by input cell number, and evenness as Shannon entropy divided by log observed richness. Repertoire diversity and the similarity between time points were measured using Simpson diversity and Morisita-Horn overlap indices. Each clonotype was placed into one of four groups: dominant (>1%), sub-dominant (0.5-0.99%), low abundance (0.1-0.49%) or lowest abundance (<0.1%). For the germline index, total nucleotide additions were subtracted from total CDR3 length, and that difference was then divided by total CDR3 length. TCRdb mirrors the immuneACCESS table, restricted to in-frame sequences. Some clones are absent from its copies; in checked studies, under half trace to an unresolved V gene, and the reason for the others is unknown. V and J calls and clone size are those listed in that table; D and trimming were worked out from the DNA. The sample includes approximately 6,300 clones, with 80% to 90% observed a single time. Approximately 23% of the sample is held by the ten biggest clonotypes.

To note about this clone: The antigen this receptor binds is unknown. No base-level quality is on record; no much larger clone is a single base apart.

The source of this sequence is a man in his forties or fifties with hepatitis C virus infection. Sequencing input: naive CD8+ T cells sorted from blood. The cell subset or site label, as the study defines it: total naive CD8+CD45RO- T cells. The rearrangement joined TRBV6-1 to TRBJ2-5; 9 junctional bases match TRBD1. The DNA end is a closer match to TRBJ2-7, so the J assignment may be wrong. The DNA sequence is given as TGTGCCAGTACTTGGGACAGGGAGTACGAGCAGTACTTC. This gives the protein CASTWDREYEQYF.